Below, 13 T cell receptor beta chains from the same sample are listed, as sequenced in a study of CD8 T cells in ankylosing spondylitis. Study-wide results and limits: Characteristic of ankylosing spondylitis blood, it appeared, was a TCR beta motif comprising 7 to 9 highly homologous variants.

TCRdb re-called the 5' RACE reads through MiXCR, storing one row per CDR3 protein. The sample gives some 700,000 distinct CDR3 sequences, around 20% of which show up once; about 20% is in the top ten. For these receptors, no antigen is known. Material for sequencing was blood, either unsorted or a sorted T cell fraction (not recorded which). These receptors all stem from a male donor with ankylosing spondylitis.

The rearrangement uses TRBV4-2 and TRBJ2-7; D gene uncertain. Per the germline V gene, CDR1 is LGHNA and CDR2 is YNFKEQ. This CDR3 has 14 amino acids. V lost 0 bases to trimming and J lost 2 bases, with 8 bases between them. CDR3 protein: CASSQDLSTYEQYF. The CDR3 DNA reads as TGTGCCAGCAGCCAAGATCTTTCGACCTACGAGCAGTACTTC.

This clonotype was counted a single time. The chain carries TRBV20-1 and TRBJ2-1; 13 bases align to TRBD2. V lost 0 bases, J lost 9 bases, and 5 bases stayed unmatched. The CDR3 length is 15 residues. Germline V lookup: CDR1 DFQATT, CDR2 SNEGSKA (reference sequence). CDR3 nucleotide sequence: TGCAGTGCTAGAGATGGACTAGCGGGAGTACCTGAGCAGTTCTTC. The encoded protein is CSARDGLAGVPEQFF.

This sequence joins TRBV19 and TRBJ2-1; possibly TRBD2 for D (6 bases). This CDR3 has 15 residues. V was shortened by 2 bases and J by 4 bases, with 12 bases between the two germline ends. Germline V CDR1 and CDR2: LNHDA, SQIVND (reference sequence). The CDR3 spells CASSIMVADYNEQFF. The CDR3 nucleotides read TGTGCCAGTAGTATAATGGTAGCGGATTACAATGAGCAGTTCTTC.

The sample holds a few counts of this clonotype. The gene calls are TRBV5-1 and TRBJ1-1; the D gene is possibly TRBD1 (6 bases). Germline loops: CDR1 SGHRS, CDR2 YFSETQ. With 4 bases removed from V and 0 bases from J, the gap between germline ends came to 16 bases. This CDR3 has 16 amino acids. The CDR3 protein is CASSIREGGMNTEAFF. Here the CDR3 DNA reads TGCGCCAGCAGCATACGAGAGGGGGGTATGAACACTGAAGCTTTCTTT.

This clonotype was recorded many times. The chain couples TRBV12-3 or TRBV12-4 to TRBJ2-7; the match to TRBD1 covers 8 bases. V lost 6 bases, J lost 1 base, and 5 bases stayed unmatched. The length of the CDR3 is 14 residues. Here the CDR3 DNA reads TGTGCCAGCAGGGGGACAGGCGGATCCTACGAGCAGTACTTC. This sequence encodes CASRGTGGSYEQYF.

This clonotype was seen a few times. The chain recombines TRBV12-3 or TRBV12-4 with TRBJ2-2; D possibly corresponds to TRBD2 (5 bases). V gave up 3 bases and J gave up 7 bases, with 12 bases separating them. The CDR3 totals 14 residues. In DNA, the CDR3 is TGTGCCAGCAGTTTCGGCGGGCAGGTCGGGGAGCTGTTTTTT. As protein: CASSFGGQVGELFF.

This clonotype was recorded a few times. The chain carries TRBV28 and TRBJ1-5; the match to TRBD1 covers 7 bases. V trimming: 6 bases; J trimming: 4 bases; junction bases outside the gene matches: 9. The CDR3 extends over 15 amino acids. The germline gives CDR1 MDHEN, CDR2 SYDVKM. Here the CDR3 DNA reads TGTGCCAGCAGCAGGGGGGGGTCCCGGAATCAGCCCCAGCATTTT. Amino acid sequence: CASSRGGSRNQPQHF.

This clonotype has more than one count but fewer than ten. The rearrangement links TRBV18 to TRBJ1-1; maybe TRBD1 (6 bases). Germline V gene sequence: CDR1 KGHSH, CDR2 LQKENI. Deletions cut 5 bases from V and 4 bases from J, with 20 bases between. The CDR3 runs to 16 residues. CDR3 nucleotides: TGTGCCAGCTCAAGCCGGGACACCCCAATTGGCACTGAAGCTTTCTTT. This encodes CASSSRDTPIGTEAFF.

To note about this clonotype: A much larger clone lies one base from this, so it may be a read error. Written as DNA, the CDR3 is TGTGCCAGCAGTCTTAGCGGTGGAATCTATGGCTACACCTTC. Its protein product is CASSLSGGIYGYTF. This sequence joins TRBV12-3 or TRBV12-4 and TRBJ1-2; D is unclear. The ends were cut back, 5 bases at V and 4 bases at J, with 14 bases in the middle. The length of the CDR3 is 14 residues.

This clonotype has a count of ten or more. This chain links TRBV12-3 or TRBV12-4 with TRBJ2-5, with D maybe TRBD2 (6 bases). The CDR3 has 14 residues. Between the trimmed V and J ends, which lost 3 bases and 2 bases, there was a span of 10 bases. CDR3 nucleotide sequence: TGTGCCAGCAGTTTCTGGGGGGATCAAGAGACCCAGTACTTC. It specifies CASSFWGDQETQYF.

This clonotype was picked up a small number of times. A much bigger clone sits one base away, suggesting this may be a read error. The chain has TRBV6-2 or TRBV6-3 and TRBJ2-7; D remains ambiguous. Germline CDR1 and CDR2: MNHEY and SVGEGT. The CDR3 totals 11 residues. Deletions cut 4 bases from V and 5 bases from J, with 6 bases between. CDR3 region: CASSLFHEQYF. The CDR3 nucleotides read TGTGCCAGCAGTTTATTCCACGAGCAGTACTTC.

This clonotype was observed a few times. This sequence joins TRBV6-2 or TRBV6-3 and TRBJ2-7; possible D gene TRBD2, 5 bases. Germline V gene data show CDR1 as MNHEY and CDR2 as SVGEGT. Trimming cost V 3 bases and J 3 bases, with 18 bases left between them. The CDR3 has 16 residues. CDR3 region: CASSYGVGEVIYEQYF. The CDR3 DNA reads TGTGCCAGCAGTTATGGGGTCGGGGAAGTTATCTACGAGCAGTACTTC.

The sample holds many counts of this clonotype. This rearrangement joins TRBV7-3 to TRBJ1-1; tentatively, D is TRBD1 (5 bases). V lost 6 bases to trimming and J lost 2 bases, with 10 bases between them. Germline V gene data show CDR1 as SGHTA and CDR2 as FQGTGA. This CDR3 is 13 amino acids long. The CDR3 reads CASSFDSNTEAFF. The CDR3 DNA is TGTGCCAGCAGTTTCGACAGTAACACTGAAGCTTTCTTT.